What follows are 5 T cell receptor beta chains derived from one specimen sequenced in a study of PD-L1 blockade in urothelial cancer. Clones were read by immunoSEQ multiplex PCR, and TCRdb kept only the in-frame ones, dropping some. The sample lists around 48,000 clones; 86% were seen once. Time point reported: peripheral blood 6 weeks after treatment start. The specimen was PBMCs, collected around atezolizumab (anti-PD-L1) treatment. Receptor source: a man aged 55-75 years with urothelial cancer.

The CDR3 here is CASSYRAGGGGETQYF. DNA for the CDR3: TGTGCCAGCAGCTACCGAGCGGGGGGAGGCGGAGAGACCCAGTACTTC. This chain joins TRBV7-2 and TRBJ2-5; TRBD2 agrees at 9 bases. The CDR3 runs to 16 residues. Germline values: CDR1 SGHTA, CDR2 FQGNSA. With 4 bases clipped from V and 4 bases from J, the junction kept 10 bases outside the gene matches.

The chain carries TRBV29-1 and TRBJ2-5; TRBD1 matches 8 bases. The germline gives CDR1 SQVTM, CDR2 ANQGSEA. The junction had 3 bases not matched to a gene; V was cut back by 6 bases and J by 0 bases. CDR3 length: 13 residues. This chain's CDR3 is CSVPGQDQETQYF. CDR3 DNA sequence: TGCAGCGTCCCGGGACAGGACCAAGAGACCCAGTACTTC. The entire variable domain, with the rest obtained from reference TRBV29-1 and TRBJ2-5, is as follows: SAVISQKPSRDICQRGTSLTIQCQVDSQVTMMFWYRQQPGQSLTLIATANQGSEATYESGFVIDKFPISRPNLTFSTLTVSNMSPEDSSIYLCSVPGQDQETQYFGPGTRLLVL.

The chain has TRBV9 and TRBJ2-7, with TRBD2 matching over 7 bases. The ends lost 4 bases at V and 3 bases at J; junction bases unmatched: 4. Germline V gene data show CDR1 as SGDLS and CDR2 as YYNGEE. The CDR3 has 13 amino acids. The CDR3 protein is CASSPGTNYEQYF. The DNA for the CDR3 is TGTGCCAGCAGCCCCGGGACTAACTACGAGCAGTACTTC.

The rearrangement uses TRBV15 and TRBJ2-3, with D tentatively TRBD2 (7 bases). V shed 1 base and J shed 5 bases, with 19 bases lying between them. CDR3 length equals 17 residues. Per germline, CDR1 LNHNV and CDR2 YYDKDF (reference sequence). CDR3 amino acids: CATSRGGVAGAQDTQYF. In DNA form, the CDR3 reads TGTGCCACCAGCAGAGGTGGTGTCGCGGGGGCGCAAGATACGCAGTATTTT.

The chain uses TRBV6-5 and TRBJ2-5, with 9 bases fitting TRBD1. Germline V gives CDR1 MNHEY, CDR2 SVGAGI. V trimming: 4 bases; J trimming: 3 bases; junction bases outside the gene matches: 6. The CDR3 runs to 15 residues. CDR3 residues: CASSSSGTGKETQYF. In DNA form, the CDR3 reads TGTGCCAGCAGTTCCTCCGGGACAGGGAAAGAGACCCAGTACTTC.